This T cell receptor (beta chain) stems from a study of blood T cell repertoires in COVID-19. Study background: Whether acute or convalescent, the COVID-19 samples came from the United States, Italy and Spain.

CDR3 length: 15 residues. The germline gives CDR1 SEHNR, CDR2 FQNEAQ (reference sequence). V lost 7 bases, J lost 0 bases, and 8 bases stayed unmatched. TCRdb's copy holds only in-frame clones and misses some; the assay was immunoSEQ multiplex PCR. The sample holds approximately 110,000 clones, 65% to 90% seen once. This TCR derives from a man aged 45-65 years with acute or convalescent COVID-19. V gene TRBV7-9 combines with J gene TRBJ1-1, with TRBD1 matching over 7 bases. Source material: peripheral blood. In DNA form, the CDR3 reads TGTGCCAGCAACCCCGGGACAGTCATGAACACTGAAGCTTTCTTT. Its protein is CASNPGTVMNTEAFF.